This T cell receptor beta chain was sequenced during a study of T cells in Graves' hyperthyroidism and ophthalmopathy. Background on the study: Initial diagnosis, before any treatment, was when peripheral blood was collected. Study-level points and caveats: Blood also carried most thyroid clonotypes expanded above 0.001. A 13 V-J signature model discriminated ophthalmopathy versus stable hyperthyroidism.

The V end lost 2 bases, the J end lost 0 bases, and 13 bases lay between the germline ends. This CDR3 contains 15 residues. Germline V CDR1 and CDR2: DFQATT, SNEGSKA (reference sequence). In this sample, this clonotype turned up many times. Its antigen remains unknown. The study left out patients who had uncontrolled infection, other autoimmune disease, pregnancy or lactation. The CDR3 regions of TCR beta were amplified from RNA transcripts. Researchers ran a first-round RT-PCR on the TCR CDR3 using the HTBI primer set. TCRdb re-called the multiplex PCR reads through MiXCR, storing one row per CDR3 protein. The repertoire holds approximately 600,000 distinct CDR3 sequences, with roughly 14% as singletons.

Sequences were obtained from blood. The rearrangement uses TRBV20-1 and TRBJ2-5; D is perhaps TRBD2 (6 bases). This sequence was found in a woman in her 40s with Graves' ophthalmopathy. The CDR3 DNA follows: TGCAGTGCTAGAACCGGGACTGGGAACCAAGAGACCCAGTACTTC. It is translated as CSARTGTGNQETQYF.